The clone carrying this TCR beta chain has a count of ten or more. Its antigen is not identified. These data originate in a study of Graves' ophthalmopathy and Graves' hyperthyroidism. Study-wide background: Stable hyperthyroidism meant no progression to ophthalmopathy within 18 months of follow-up.

Exclusion applied to patients with other autoimmune diseases, uncontrolled infections, pregnancy or lactation. Diagnoses were established from clinical symptoms, serum thyroxine, TRAb, thyroid ultrasound and orbital computed tomography. Notes on the study in general: Discriminating ophthalmopathy from stable hyperthyroidism, a 13-signature model attained a sensitivity of 87.88% and a specificity of 81.08%.

TCR beta CDR3 amplification used RNA transcripts. Second-round multiplex PCR came after first-round RT-PCR with HTBI primers. TCRdb ran MiXCR on the multiplex PCR reads and lists one entry per CDR3 protein. The sample contains 580,000 or so distinct CDR3 sequences, about two fifths of which appear only once. This CDR3 region has 17 residues. Per germline, CDR1 DFQATT and CDR2 SNEGSKA (reference sequence). V lost 0 bases, J lost 3 bases, and 12 bases stayed unmatched. Source material: peripheral blood or thyroid tissue (not recorded which). The sequence derives from an adult man with Graves' hyperthyroidism. This sequence joins TRBV20-1 and TRBJ1-2; 8 bases agree with TRBD1. The chain's CDR3 is CSAREGQGQKKYYGYTF. In DNA, the CDR3 is TGCAGTGCTAGAGAAGGACAGGGCCAAAAGAAGTACTATGGCTACACCTTC.